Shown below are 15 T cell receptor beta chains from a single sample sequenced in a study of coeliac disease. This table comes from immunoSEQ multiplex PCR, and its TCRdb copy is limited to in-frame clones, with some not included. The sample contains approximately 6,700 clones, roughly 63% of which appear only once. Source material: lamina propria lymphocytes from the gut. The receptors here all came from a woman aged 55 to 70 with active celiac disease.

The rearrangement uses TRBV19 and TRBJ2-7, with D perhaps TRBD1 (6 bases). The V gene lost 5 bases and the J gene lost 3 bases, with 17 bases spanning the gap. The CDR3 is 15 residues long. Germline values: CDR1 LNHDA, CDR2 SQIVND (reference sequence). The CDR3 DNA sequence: TGTGCCAGTAGTCCTCGACGGGACACAGGCTACGAGCAGTACTTC. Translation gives CASSPRRDTGYEQYF.

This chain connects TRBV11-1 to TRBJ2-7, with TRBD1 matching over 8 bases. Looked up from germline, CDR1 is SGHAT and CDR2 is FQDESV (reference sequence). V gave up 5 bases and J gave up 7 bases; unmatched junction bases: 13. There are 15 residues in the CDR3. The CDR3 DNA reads TGTGCCAGCAGCGACTGGGCAGGGGGCGCGGGAGAGCAGTACTTC. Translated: CASSDWAGGAGEQYF.

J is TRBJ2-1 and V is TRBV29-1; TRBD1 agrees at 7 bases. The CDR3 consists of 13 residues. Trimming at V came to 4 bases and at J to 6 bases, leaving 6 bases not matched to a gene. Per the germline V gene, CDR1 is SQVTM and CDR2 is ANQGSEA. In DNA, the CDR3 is TGCAGCGTTGGGACAGGTTCGGGCAATGAGCAGTTCTTC. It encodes CSVGTGSGNEQFF.

CDR3 coding DNA: TGTGCCAGCAGCGTAGATGGGGCGAAACCTAGCACAGATACGCAGTATTTT. This gives the protein CASSVDGAKPSTDTQYF. The chain carries TRBV9 and TRBJ2-3, with D tentatively TRBD1 (5 bases). The CDR3 contains 17 residues. Germline-derived CDR1 and CDR2 are SGDLS and YYNGEE. The germline V and J ends were trimmed by 0 bases and 0 bases, with 14 bases remaining between them.

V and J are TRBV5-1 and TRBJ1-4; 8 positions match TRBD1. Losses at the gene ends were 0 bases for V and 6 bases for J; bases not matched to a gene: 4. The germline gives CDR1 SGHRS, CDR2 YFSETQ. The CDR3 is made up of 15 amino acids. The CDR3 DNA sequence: TGCGCCAGCAGCTTGGAGGACAGGGAGTATGAAAAACTGTTTTTT. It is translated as CASSLEDREYEKLFF.

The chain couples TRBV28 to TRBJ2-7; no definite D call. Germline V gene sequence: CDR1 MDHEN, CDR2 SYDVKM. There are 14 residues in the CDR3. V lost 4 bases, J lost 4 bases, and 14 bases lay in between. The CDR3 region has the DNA TGTGCCAGCAGTTACGAAAAAACATTATACGAGCAGTACTTC. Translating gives CASSYEKTLYEQYF.

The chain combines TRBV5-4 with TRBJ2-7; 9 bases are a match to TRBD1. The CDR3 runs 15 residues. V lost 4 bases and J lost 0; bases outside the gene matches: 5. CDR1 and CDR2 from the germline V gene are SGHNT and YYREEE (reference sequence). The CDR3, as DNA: TGTGCCAGCAGCATAGGACAGGGGAGCTCCTACGAGCAGTACTTC. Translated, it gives CASSIGQGSSYEQYF. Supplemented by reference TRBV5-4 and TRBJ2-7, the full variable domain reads ETGVTQSPTHLIKTRGQQVTLRCSSQSGHNTVSWYQQALGQGPQFIFQYYREEENGRGNFPPRFSGLQFPNYSSELNVNALELDDSALYLCASSIGQGSSYEQYFGPGTRLTVT.

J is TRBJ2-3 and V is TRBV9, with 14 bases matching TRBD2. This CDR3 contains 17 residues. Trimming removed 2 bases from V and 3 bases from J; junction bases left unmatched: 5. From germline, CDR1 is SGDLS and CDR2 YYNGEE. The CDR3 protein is CASSVRTSGGRTDTQYF. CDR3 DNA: TGTGCCAGCAGCGTTAGGACTAGCGGGGGGAGGACAGATACGCAGTATTTT. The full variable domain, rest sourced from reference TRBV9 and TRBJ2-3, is DSGVTQTPKHLITATGQRVTLRCSPRSGDLSVYWYQQSLDQGLQFLIQYYNGEERAKGNILERFSAQQFPDLHSELNLSSLELGDSALYFCASSVRTSGGRTDTQYFGPGTRLTVL.

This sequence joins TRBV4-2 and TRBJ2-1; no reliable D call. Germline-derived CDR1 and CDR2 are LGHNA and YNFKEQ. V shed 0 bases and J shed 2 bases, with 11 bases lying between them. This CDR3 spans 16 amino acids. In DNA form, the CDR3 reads TGTGCCAGCAGCCAAGATAGGCGGCCCGCCTACAATGAGCAGTTCTTC. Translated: CASSQDRRPAYNEQFF.

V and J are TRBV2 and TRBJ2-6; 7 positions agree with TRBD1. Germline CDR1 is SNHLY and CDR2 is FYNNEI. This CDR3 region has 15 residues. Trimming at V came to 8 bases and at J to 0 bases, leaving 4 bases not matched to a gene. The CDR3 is CASGTESSGANVLTF. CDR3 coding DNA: TGTGCCAGCGGGACAGAGAGCTCTGGGGCCAACGTCCTGACTTTC.

CDR3 region: CASSSPGTGGYEQYF. DNA of the CDR3: TGTGCCAGCAGCTCCCCCGGGACAGGGGGATACGAGCAGTACTTC. V is TRBV11-2 and J is TRBJ2-7, with 11 bases lining up with TRBD1. The CDR3 runs to 15 residues. Germline CDR1 SGHAT, CDR2 FQNNGV. With V trimmed by 4 bases and J by 4 bases, 6 bases remained unmatched.

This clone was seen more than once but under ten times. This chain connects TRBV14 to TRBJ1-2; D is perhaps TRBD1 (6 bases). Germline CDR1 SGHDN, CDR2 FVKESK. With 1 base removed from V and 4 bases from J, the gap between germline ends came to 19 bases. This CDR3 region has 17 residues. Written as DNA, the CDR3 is TGTGCCAGCAGCCAAGTCCCGGACAGCTACACTACCTATGGCTACACCTTC. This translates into CASSQVPDSYTTYGYTF.

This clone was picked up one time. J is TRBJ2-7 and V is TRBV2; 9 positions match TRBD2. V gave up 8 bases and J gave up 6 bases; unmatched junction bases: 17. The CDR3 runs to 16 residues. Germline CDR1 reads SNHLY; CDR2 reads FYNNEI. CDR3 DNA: TGTGCCAGCCTAGGCGACTTGGCGGGAGGGCCGGGCGAGCAGTACTTC. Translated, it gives CASLGDLAGGPGEQYF. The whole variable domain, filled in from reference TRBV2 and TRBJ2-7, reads EPEVTQTPSHQVTQMGQEVILRCVPISNHLYFYWYRQILGQKVEFLVSFYNNEISEKSEIFDDQFSVERPDGSNFTLKIRSTKLEDSAMYFCASLGDLAGGPGEQYFGPGTRLTVT.

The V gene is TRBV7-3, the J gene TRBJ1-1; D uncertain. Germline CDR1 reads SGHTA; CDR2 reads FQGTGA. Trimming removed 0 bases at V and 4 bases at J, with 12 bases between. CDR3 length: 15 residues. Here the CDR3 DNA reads TGTGCCAGCAGCTTAACGCGGGTTTCGGGCACTGAAGCTTTCTTT. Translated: CASSLTRVSGTEAFF.

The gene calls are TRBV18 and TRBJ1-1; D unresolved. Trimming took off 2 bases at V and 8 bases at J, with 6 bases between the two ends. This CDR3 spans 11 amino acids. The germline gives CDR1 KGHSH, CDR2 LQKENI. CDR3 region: CASSPAGEAFF. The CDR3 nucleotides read TGTGCCAGCTCACCAGCAGGAGAAGCTTTCTTT.